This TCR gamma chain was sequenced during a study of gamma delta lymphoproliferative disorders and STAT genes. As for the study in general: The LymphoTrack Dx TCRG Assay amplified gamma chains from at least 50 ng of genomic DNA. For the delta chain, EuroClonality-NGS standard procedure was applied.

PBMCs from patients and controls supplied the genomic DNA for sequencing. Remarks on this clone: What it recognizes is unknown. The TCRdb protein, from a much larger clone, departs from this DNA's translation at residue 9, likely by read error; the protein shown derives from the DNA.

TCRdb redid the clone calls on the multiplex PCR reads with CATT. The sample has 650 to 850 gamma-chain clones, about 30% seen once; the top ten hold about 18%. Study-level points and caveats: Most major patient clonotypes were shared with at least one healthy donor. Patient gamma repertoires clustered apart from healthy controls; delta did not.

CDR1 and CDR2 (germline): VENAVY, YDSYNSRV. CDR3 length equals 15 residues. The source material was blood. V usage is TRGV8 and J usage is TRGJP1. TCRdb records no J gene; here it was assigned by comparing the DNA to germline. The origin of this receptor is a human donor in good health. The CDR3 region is CAPFMGYTAGWFKIF. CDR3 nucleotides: TGTGCCCCTTTTATGGGCTATACCGCTGGTTGGTTCAAGATATTT.